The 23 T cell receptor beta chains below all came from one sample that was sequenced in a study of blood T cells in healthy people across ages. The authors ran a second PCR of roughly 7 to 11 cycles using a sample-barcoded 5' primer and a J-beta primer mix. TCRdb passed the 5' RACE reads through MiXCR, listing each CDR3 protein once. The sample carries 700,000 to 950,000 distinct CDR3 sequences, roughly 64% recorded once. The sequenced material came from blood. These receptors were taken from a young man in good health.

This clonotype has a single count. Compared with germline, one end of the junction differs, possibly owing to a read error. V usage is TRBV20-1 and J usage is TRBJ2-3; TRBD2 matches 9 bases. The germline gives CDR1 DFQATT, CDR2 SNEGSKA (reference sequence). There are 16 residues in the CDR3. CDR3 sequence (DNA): TGCAGTGCTAGGGGAATAGCGGGGGCCAGCACAGATACGCAGTATTTC. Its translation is CSARGIAGASTDTQYF.

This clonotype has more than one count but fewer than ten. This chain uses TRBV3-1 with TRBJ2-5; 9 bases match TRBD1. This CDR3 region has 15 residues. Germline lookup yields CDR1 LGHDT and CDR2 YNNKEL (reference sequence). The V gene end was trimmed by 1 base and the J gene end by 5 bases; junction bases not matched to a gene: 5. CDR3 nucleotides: TGTGCCAGCAGCCAAGGACAGGGGGTCGGGGAGACCCAGTACTTC. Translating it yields CASSQGQGVGETQYF.

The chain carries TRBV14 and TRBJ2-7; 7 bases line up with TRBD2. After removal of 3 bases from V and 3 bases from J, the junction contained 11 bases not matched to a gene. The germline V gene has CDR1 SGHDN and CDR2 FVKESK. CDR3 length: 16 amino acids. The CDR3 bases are TGTGCCAGCAGCCACGGTCAAAGGACTAGACGCTACGAGCAGTACTTC. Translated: CASSHGQRTRRYEQYF. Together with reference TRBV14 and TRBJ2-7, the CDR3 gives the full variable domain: EAGVTQFPSHSVIEKGQTVTLRCDPISGHDNLYWYRRVMGKEIKFLLHFVKESKQDESGMPNNRFLAERTGGTYSTLKVQPAELEDSGVYFCASSHGQRTRRYEQYFGPGTRLTVT.

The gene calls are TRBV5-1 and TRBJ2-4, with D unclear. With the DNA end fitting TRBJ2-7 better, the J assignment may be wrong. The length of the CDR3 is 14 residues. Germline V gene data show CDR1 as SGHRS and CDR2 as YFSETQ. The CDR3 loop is CASSLGLTGYEQYF. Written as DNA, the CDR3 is TGCGCCAGCAGCTTGGGCCTGACCGGTTACGAGCAGTACTTC.

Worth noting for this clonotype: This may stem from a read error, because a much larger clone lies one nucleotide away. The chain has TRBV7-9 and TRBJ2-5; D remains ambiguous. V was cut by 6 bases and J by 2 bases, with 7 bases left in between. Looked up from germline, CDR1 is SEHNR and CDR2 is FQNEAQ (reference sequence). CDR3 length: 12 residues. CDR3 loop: CASRLGQETQYF. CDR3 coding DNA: TGTGCCAGCAGGTTGGGTCAAGAGACCCAGTACTTC. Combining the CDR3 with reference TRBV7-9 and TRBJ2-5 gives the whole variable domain DTGVSQNPRHKITKRGQNVTFRCDPISEHNRLYWYRQTLGQGPEFLTYFQNEAQLEKSRLLSDRFSAERPKGSFSTLEIQRTEQGDSAMYLCASRLGQETQYFGPGTRLLVL.

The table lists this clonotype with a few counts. The CDR3 here is CSANNDFYEQYF. CDR3 DNA sequence: TGCAGTGCTAACAACGATTTCTACGAGCAGTACTTC. The chain employs TRBV20-1 and TRBJ2-7; D uncertain. CDR1 is DFQATT, CDR2 SNEGSKA, per germline (reference sequence). V was trimmed by 4 bases and J by 3 bases, leaving 10 bases between them. The CDR3 consists of 12 residues.

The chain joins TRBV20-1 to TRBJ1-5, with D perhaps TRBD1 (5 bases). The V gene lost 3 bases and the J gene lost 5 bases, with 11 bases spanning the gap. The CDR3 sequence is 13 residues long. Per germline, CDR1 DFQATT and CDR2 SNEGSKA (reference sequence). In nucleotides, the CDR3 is TGCAGTGCTAGTGCAGGGTCGGATCAGCCCCAGCATTTT. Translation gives CSASAGSDQPQHF.

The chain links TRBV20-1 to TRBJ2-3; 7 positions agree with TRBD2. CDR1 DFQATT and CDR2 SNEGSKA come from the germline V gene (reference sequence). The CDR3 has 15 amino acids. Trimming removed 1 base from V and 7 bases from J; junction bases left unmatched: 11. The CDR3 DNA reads TGCAGTGCTAGAGGGATAGCGGGTGCGGGGAATACGCAGTATTTT. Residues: CSARGIAGAGNTQYF.

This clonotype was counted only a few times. The CDR3 loop reads CAIRTGLTQYF. CDR3 coding DNA: TGTGCCATCAGAACAGGGCTAACGCAGTATTTT. V gene TRBV10-3 combines with J gene TRBJ2-3; D is possibly TRBD1 (6 bases). Per the germline V gene, CDR1 is ENHRY and CDR2 is SYGVKD. V lost 6 bases, J lost 9 bases, and 10 bases lay in between. The CDR3 runs to 11 residues.

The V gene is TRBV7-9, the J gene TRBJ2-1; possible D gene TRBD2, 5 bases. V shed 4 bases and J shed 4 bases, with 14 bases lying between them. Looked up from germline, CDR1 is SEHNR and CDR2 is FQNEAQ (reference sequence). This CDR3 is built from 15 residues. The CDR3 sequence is CASSSAGGGYNEQFF. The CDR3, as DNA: TGTGCCAGCAGCTCCGCAGGCGGAGGATACAATGAGCAGTTCTTC.

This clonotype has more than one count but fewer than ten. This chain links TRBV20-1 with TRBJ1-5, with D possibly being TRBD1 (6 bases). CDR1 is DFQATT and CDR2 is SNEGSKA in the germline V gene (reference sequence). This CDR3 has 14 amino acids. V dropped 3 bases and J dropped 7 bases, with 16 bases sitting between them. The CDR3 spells CSASTNREDQPQHF. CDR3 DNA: TGCAGTGCTAGTACGAACAGGGAAGACCAGCCCCAGCATTTT.

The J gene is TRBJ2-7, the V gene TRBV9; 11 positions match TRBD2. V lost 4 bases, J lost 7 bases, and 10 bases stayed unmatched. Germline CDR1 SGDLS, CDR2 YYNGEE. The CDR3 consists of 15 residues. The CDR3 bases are TGTGCCAGCAGCACCGCGGGACTAGCGGACCTTGAGCAGTACTTC. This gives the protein CASSTAGLADLEQYF. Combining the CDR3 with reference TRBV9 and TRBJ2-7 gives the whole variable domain DSGVTQTPKHLITATGQRVTLRCSPRSGDLSVYWYQQSLDQGLQFLIQYYNGEERAKGNILERFSAQQFPDLHSELNLSSLELGDSALYFCASSTAGLADLEQYFGPGTRLTVT.

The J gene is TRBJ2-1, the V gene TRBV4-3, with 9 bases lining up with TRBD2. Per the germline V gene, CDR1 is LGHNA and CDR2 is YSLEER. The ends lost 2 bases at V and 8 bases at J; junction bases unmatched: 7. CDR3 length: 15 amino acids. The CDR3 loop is CASSQRLAEHYEQFF. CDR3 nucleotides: TGCGCCAGCAGCCAAAGACTAGCGGAGCACTATGAGCAGTTCTTC.

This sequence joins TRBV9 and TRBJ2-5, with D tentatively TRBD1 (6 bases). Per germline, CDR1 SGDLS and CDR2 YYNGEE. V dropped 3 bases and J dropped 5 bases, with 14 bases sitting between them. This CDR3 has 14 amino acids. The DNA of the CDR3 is TGTGCCAGCAGCGGAAACAGGGTTGAGGAGACCCAGTACTTC. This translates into CASSGNRVEETQYF.

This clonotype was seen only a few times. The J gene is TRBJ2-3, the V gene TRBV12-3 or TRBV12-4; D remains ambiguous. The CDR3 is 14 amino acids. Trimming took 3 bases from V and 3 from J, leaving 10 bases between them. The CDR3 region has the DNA TGTGCCAGCAGTTTTGATGTGGTTACAGATACGCAGTATTTT. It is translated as CASSFDVVTDTQYF.

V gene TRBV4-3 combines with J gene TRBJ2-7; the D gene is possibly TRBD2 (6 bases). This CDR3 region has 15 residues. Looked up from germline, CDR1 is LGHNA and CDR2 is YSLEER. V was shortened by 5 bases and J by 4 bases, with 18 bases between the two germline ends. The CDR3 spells CASSTYGGSQYEQYF. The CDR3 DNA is TGCGCCAGCAGCACTTATGGGGGGAGTCAATACGAGCAGTACTTC.

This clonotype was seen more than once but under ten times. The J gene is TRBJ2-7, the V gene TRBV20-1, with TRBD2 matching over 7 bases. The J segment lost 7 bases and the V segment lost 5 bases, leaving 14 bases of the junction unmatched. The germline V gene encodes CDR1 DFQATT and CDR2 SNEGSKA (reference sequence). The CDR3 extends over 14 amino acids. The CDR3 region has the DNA TGCAGTGCTCAAATGATACCTAGCGGAGAAGAGCAGTACTTC. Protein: CSAQMIPSGEEQYF.

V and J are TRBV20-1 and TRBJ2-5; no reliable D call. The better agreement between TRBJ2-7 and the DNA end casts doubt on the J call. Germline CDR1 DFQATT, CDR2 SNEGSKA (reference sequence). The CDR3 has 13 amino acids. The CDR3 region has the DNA TGCAGTGCTAGAAACAATGCAGGCTACGAGCAGTACTTC. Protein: CSARNNAGYEQYF.

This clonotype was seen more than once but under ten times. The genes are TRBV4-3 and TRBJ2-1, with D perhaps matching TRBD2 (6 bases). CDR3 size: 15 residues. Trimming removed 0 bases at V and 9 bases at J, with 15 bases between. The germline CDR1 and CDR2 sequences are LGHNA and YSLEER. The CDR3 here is CASSQDTSLGTEQFF. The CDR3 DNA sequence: TGCGCCAGCAGCCAAGATACTAGCCTGGGAACTGAGCAGTTCTTC.

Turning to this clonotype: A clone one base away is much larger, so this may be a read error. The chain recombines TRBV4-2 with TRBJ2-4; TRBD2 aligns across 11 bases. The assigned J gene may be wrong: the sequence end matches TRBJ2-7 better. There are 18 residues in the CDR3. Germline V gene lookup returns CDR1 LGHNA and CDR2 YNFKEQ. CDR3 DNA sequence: TGTGCCAGCAGCCTGGCTCTAGCGGGAGGTAGTATGTCCGACGAGCAGTACTTC. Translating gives CASSLALAGGSMSDEQYF.

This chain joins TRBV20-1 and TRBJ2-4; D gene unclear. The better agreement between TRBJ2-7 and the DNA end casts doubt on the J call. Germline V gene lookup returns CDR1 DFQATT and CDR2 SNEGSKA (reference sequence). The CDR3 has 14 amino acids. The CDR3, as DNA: TGCAGTGCTAGTTCGGCCAGGTCCACCTACGAGCAGTACTTC. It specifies CSASSARSTYEQYF.

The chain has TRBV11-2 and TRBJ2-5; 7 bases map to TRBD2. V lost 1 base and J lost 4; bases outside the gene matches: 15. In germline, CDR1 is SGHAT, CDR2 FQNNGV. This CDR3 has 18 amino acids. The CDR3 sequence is CASSLGIALSGGAETQYF. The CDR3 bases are TGTGCCAGCAGCTTAGGGATCGCCCTCTCGGGAGGAGCAGAGACCCAGTACTTC.

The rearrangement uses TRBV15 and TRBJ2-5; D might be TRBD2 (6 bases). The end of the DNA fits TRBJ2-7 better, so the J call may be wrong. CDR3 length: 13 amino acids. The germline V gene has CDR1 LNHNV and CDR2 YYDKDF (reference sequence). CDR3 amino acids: CATSRERGVEQYF. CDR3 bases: TGTGCCACCAGCAGAGAGCGGGGAGTCGAGCAGTACTTC.